This TCR beta chain was documented in a study of T cell responses to AZD1222 COVID-19 vaccine (dated by TCRdb to the early 2020s). Background on the whole study: Because spike-specific TCR depth and breadth did not differ between the two schedules, AZD1222 recipients who got a second dose at roughly 4 weeks were pooled with those who got a second dose at roughly 12 weeks. A total of 240 or so trial participants underwent TCR sequencing, of whom around 210 had received two doses of AZD1222 and about 25 had received two doses of the MenACWY control vaccine. Enrollment into the trials was organized by age into subgroups of 18-55, 56-69 and 70-plus years, and those subgroups contained roughly 140, 27 and 60 TCR-sequenced participants, respectively.

Interpreted using the paper, the time point label stands for: baseline before first vaccination. Vaccinee samples came from UK trials COV001 and COV002, including a single-blind randomized controlled phase 2/3 trial of AZD1222 (ChAdOx1 nCoV-19) in healthy adults. Trial participant PBMC samples were collected at day 0 and day 28 after the second dose for TCRbeta chain sequencing. The CDR3 regions of human TCRbeta chains were analyzed by immunosequencing. Per the source publication's procedure: TCRs in the repertoires were matched against a reference library of SARS-CoV-2-specific TCRs that had been generated with the MIRA antigen-specificity platform. Breadth was defined as the fraction of unique TCRs that were SARS-CoV-2-associated, and depth was defined as the fraction of total T cells that were SARS-CoV-2-associated. Using the MIRA data, every spike-specific TCR was mapped to the spike region that the TCR reacted to and assigned to either a CD4 or a CD8 class. Log10-transformed breadth and depth values were compared by one-way ANOVA with Sidak's multiple comparisons tests. Here the immuneACCESS table is served through TCRdb, limited to in-frame sequences with V and J called. Missing clones are a known gap in these copies; in checked studies unresolved V genes cover under half, and the rest lacks a known reason. V, J and clone size were drawn from that table, and D and trimming were deduced from the DNA. The sample profile shows about 120,000 clones; less than 90% of them were found once. Around 7.5% of the sample comes from the top ten.

V lost 2 bases and J lost 0 bases; the stretch between them is 8 bases long. The CDR3 numbers 15 residues from cysteine through phenylalanine. Only the CDR3 region is kept as DNA, spanning 45 bases read in frame from base 1. CDR1 LNHDA and CDR2 SQIVND were looked up in the germline V gene (reference sequence). In the case of this clone: Its specific antigen is unknown. No much larger clonotype is one base removed from it; base qualities were not supplied.

Broad study findings and their caveats: In the small 56-69-year group, the increase in depth fell short of significance, most likely because of low power. After two AZD1222 doses, both the breadth and the depth of spike-specific TCRs were significantly higher than at day 0 and than in MenACWY recipients. Only five or six AZD1222 recipients were SARS-CoV-2 seropositive at baseline, limiting conclusions about previously exposed vaccinees. Because no samples from the day 14 peak response were available, repertoires could be characterized only after the peak T cell response. Reportedly, close to half of the unique spike-specific TCRs recognized epitopes lying outside the regions that are mutated in the B.1.351 and B.1.1.7 variants. Vaccine-associated CD4 TCRs spanned the whole spike protein, with dominant responses in regions 160-218 and 743-854. Most participants were white British and females outnumbered males, and the authors suggested that clonal diversity may have been underestimated.

This TCR was recovered from an adult in good health. The chain uses TRBV19 and TRBJ1-3; the D gene is unclear. Sequencing used peripheral blood, obtained on day 0 of AZD1222 vaccination. The nucleotides read TGTGCCAGTAGTATATACCGGAGCTCTGGAAACACCATATATTTT. Translated, it reads CASSIYRSSGNTIYF.